This T cell receptor (beta chain) was documented in a study of chemoradiotherapy in HPV16-positive cancers. From germline, CDR1 is MDHEN and CDR2 SYDVKM. V was clipped by 8 bases and J by 0 bases, with 15 bases between them. This CDR3 contains 15 residues. Using immunoSEQ multiplex PCR, the repertoire was profiled, and TCRdb retains in-frame clones only, with some absent. There are 7,000 to 8,500 clones in the sample; around nine tenths occur only once, and approximately 2.4% lies in the top ten. The V gene is TRBV28, the J gene TRBJ2-3; D might be TRBD1 (6 bases). The sample here was tumor tissue, taken from a patient who underwent chemoradiotherapy. The TCR comes from a human donor with HPV-associated anogenital cancer. The CDR3 spells CASGRQEASTDTQYF. The CDR3 region has the DNA TGTGCCAGCGGACGACAGGAAGCGAGCACAGATACGCAGTATTTT.